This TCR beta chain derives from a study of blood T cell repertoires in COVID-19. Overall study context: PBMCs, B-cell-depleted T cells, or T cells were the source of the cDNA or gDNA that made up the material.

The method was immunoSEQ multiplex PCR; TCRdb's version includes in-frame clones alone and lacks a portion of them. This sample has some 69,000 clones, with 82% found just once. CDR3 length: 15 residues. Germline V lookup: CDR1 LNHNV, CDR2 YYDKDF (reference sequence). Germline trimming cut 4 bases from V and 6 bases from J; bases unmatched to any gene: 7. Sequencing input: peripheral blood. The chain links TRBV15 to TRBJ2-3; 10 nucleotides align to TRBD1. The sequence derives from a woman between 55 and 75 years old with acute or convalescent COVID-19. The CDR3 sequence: CATSTRTGGLDTQYF. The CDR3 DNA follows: TGTGCCACCAGCACCCGGACAGGGGGGTTGGATACGCAGTATTTT.